A selection of T cell receptor beta chains follows, all from one sample in a study of T cell repertoires in cytomegalovirus infection. Their antigens are not known. Using its own MiXCR run on the reads, TCRdb lists one record per CDR3 protein. The sample has hundreds of thousands of distinct CDR3 sequences, around 32% seen once. The material sequenced was cultured CD8+ T cells from PBMCs, taken from culture after CMV antigen stimulation. The receptors come from a human donor in good health (CMV status not recorded). Some clones in this sample may be carry-over from other donors' samples. Both conserved end residues are trimmed from each CDR3.

v_call	j_call	cdr3_aa
TRBV6-1	TRBJ2-7	ASSEIAGNPYEQY
TRBV7-2	TRBJ2-3	ASSTKTGTSGPWDTQY
TRBV12-3/TRBV12-4	TRBJ1-2	ASSFTRGTDYGYT
TRBV12-3/TRBV12-4	TRBJ2-1	ASTPALYNEQF
TRBV7-8	TRBJ1-1	ASSFQRKGENTEAF
TRBV7-6	TRBJ1-5	ASSSLKDSNQPQH
TRBV6-5	TRBJ1-1	ASSYSRSLEAF
TRBV7-9	TRBJ2-5	ASRETEYQETQY
TRBV6-2/TRBV6-3	TRBJ2-6	ASSMAGSGANVLT
TRBV7-9	TRBJ2-4	ASTQGNIQY
TRBV28	TRBJ2-3	ASSILAGGYTDTQY
TRBV7-8	TRBJ2-6	ASSLTGPYSGANVLT
TRBV7-2	TRBJ1-1	ASRNPIGLGEAF
TRBV4-1	TRBJ1-1	ASSQGTEASEAF
TRBV2	TRBJ2-7	ASNGYEQY
TRBV7-6	TRBJ1-4	ASSTKQGGKLF
TRBV7-9	TRBJ2-4	ASSPRRGGFAKNIQY
TRBV6-1	TRBJ2-2	ASSEFQGTGELF
TRBV2	TRBJ2-1	ASRRKGGNEQF
TRBV20-1	TRBJ1-4	SASHETGTNEKLF
TRBV2	TRBJ2-1	ASSDFGVKGEQF
TRBV12-3/TRBV12-4	TRBJ2-5	ASSPSDVKTQY
TRBV6-6	TRBJ1-2	ASSYPTVWGYT
TRBV9	TRBJ2-5	ASSPWDRVQETQY
TRBV12-5	TRBJ2-5	ASGPRNSGEEQETQY
TRBV20-1	TRBJ2-5	SARGSKETQY
TRBV25-1	TRBJ2-2	ASSATGTVLSGELF
TRBV15	TRBJ1-6	ATSRDTGVGSPLH
TRBV6-1	TRBJ1-2	ASSEYTGPFGYT
TRBV20-1	TRBJ2-7	SARESDSYEQY
TRBV12-3/TRBV12-4	TRBJ2-7	ASSQGSLSYEQY
TRBV7-8	TRBJ2-2	ASNPRGGADTGELF
TRBV7-9	TRBJ2-7	ASSALHAITGTYEQY
TRBV27	TRBJ2-7	ASSLGGGATYEQY
TRBV11-1	TRBJ2-5	ATADRGQETQY
TRBV7-4	TRBJ2-1	ASSLENHDEQF
TRBV7-9	TRBJ1-1	ASSPGGAQSYPNTEAF
TRBV7-6	TRBJ1-6	ASSWGNSPLH
TRBV6-5	TRBJ1-2	AVRQVPPYGYT
TRBV6-2/TRBV6-3	TRBJ1-1	ASSYRQHAIEAF
TRBV5-3	TRBJ1-1	ASSSQGNGNTEAF
TRBV19	TRBJ2-1	ASSMRDGGNEQF
TRBV4-3	TRBJ1-5	ASSQDRGVGQPQH
TRBV9	TRBJ2-2	ASSVRVGELF
TRBV7-6	TRBJ2-3	ASSFGTGLTSTDTQY
TRBV7-6	TRBJ1-1	ASSLARTGGTEAF
TRBV7-2	TRBJ1-1	ASSLDRLGRDRENTEAF
TRBV27	TRBJ1-1	ASSSGAMMNTEAF
TRBV6-1	TRBJ1-5	ASSARRTGGLNQPQH